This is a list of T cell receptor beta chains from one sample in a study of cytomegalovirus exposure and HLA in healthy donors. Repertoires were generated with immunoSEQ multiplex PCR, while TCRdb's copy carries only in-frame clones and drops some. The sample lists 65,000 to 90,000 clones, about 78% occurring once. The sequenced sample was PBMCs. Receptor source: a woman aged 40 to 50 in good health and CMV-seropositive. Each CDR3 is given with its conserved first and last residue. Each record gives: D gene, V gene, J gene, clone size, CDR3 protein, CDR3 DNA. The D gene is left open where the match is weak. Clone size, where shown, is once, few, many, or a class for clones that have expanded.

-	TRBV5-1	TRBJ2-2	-	CASSREGGATGELFF	TGCGCCAGCAGCCGCGAGGGGGGGGCTACCGGGGAGCTGTTTTTT
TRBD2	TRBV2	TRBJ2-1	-	CASSPWSGGYNEQFF	TGTGCCAGCAGTCCGTGGAGCGGGGGGTACAATGAGCAGTTCTTC
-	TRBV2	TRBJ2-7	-	CASSELRDSYEQYF	TGTGCCAGCAGTGAGTTACGAGATTCCTACGAGCAGTACTTC
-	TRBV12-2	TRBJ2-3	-	CASRSQWTGRSTDTQYF	TGTGCAAGTCGCTCCCAGTGGACAGGCAGAAGCACAGATACGCAGTATTTT
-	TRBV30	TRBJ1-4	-	CAWSVGIDKRANEKLFF	TGTGCCTGGAGTGTTGGTATCGATAAGAGAGCTAATGAAAAACTGTTTTTT
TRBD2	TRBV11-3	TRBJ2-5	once	CASSAREGGETQYF	TGTGCCAGCAGCGCCAGGGAGGGTGGGGAGACCCAGTACTTC
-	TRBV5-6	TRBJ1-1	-	CASSTPDKLNTEAFF	TGTGCCAGCAGCACCCCGGACAAGTTGAACACTGAAGCTTTCTTT
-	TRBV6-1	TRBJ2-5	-	CASVREGRRETQYF	TGTGCCAGCGTTCGGGAAGGTCGACGGGAGACCCAGTACTTC
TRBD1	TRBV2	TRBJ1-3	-	CASSVQQGGNTIYF	TGTGCCAGCAGTGTTCAACAGGGGGGAAACACCATATATTTT
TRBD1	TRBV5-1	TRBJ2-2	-	CASRNQGAANTGELFF	TGCGCCAGCAGGAACCAGGGGGCTGCGAACACCGGGGAGCTGTTTTTT
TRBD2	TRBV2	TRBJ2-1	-	CASSDEAAGGPYEQFF	TGTGCCAGCAGTGATGAGGCGGCGGGGGGGCCATATGAGCAGTTCTTC
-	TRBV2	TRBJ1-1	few	CASSVGQNTEAFF	TGTGCCAGCAGTGTGGGACAGAACACTGAAGCTTTCTTT
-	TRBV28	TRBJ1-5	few	CASSLGGLLNQPQHF	TGTGCCAGCAGTTTAGGAGGGCTACTCAATCAGCCCCAGCATTTT
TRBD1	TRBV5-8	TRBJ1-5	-	CASSWGTGNQPQHF	TGTGCCAGCAGCTGGGGGACAGGGAATCAGCCCCAGCATTTT
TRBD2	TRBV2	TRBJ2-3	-	CASTSGYTDTQYF	TGTGCCAGTACTAGCGGTTACACAGATACGCAGTATTTT
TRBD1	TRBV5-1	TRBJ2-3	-	CASSYGQDTDTQYF	TGCGCCAGCAGCTACGGACAGGATACAGATACGCAGTATTTT
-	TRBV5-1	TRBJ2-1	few	CASSFLSGFDEQFF	TGCGCCAGCAGCTTTCTTTCAGGGTTCGATGAGCAGTTCTTC
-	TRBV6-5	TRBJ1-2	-	CASSSSTANYGYTF	TGTGCCAGCAGTTCATCGACAGCTAACTATGGCTACACCTTC
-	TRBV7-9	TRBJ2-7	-	CSSSLGQYEQYF	TGTTCCAGCAGCTTAGGGCAGTACGAGCAGTACTTC
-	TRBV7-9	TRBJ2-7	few	CAVARPYEQYF	TGTGCCGTAGCCCGACCTTACGAGCAGTACTTC
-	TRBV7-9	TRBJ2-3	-	CASSPRGPDTQYF	TGTGCCAGCAGCCCTAGAGGTCCAGATACGCAGTATTTT
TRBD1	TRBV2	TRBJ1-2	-	CASRQGWSDRGNF	TGTGCCAGCAGACAGGGGTGGTCGGACAGGGGTAACTTC
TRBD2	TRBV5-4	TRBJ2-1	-	CASSLVLAGYNEQFF	TGTGCCAGCAGCTTGGTGCTAGCGGGGTACAATGAGCAGTTCTTC
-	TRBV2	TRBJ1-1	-	CASTGENTEAFF	TGTGCCAGCACAGGGGAGAACACTGAAGCTTTCTTT
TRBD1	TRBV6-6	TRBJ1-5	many	CASQLKRGPPYQPQHF	TGTGCCAGCCAACTTAAGAGGGGGCCTCCCTATCAGCCCCAGCATTTT
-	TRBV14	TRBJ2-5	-	CASSQAETQYF	TGTGCCAGCAGCCAAGCGGAGACCCAGTACTTC
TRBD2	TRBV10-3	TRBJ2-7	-	CAISETSGGFSYEQYF	TGTGCCATCAGTGAGACTAGCGGGGGTTTCTCCTACGAGCAGTACTTC
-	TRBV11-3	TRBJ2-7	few	CASSRRDEQYF	TGTGCCAGCAGCCGTCGGGACGAGCAGTACTTC
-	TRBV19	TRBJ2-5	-	CASSLGGQETQYF	TGTGCCAGTAGTTTGGGGGGACAAGAGACCCAGTACTTC
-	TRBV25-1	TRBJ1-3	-	CASSSSYPAGNTIYF	TGTGCCAGCAGCTCATCCTACCCAGCGGGAAACACCATATATTTT
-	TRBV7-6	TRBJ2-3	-	CASSLELNTDTQYF	TGTGCCAGCAGCTTAGAGCTAAACACAGATACGCAGTATTTT
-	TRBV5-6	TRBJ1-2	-	CASSLGSARIYGYTF	TGTGCCAGCAGCTTGGGTTCGGCTAGGATCTATGGCTACACCTTC
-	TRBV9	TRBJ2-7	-	CASSVGLSYEQYF	TGTGCCAGCAGCGTAGGCCTATCCTACGAGCAGTACTTC
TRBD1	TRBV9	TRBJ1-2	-	CASSVVPARGLGGYTF	TGTGCCAGCAGCGTAGTACCGGCAAGGGGGCTCGGTGGCTACACCTTC
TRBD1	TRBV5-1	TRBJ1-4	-	CASSAWTSGGKSGTNEKLFF	TGCGCCAGCAGCGCCTGGACGTCAGGGGGAAAAAGCGGAACTAATGAAAAACTGTTTTTT
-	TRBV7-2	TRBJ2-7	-	CASSFGTHYYEQYF	TGTGCCAGCAGCTTCGGGACACACTACTACGAGCAGTACTTC
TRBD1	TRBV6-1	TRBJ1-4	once	CASSRTGTGSEKLFF	TGTGCCAGCAGCCGAACCGGGACAGGGTCTGAAAAACTGTTTTTT
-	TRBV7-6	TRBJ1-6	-	CASSLQVSTTNSPLHF	TGTGCCAGCAGCTTACAGGTTTCCACCACGAATTCACCCCTCCACTTT
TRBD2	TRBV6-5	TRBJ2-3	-	CASSSSGETWVTQYF	TGTGCCAGCAGTAGTAGCGGGGAGACCTGGGTTACGCAGTATTTT
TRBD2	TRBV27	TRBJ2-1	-	CASRLTSGFYNEQFF	TGTGCCAGCCGATTGACTAGCGGATTCTACAATGAGCAGTTCTTC
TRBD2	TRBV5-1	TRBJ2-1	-	CASSYNRAGGNEQFF	TGCGCCAGCAGTTATAACAGAGCGGGGGGTAATGAGCAGTTCTTC
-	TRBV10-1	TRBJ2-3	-	CASSSSSTDTQYF	TGCGCCAGCAGTTCATCAAGCACAGATACGCAGTATTTT
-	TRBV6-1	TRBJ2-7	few	CASSEAILPGTYEQYF	TGTGCCAGCAGTGAAGCAATCCTTCCGGGGACCTACGAGCAGTACTTC
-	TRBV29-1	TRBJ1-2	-	CSVERWRYGYTF	TGCAGCGTTGAAAGATGGAGGTATGGCTACACCTTC
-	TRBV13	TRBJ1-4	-	CASSPNEKLFF	TGTGCCAGCAGCCCGAATGAAAAACTGTTTTTT
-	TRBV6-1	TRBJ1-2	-	CASSRNDYGYTF	TGTGCCAGCAGTCGTAATGACTATGGCTACACCTTC
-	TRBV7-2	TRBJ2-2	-	CASSRGQNTGELFF	TGTGCCAGCAGCCGAGGACAGAACACCGGGGAGCTGTTTTTT
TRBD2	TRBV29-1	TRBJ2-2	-	CSAGGTSLGELFF	TGCAGCGCGGGGGGGACCTCCTTGGGGGAGCTGTTTTTT
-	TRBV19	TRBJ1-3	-	CASSIDSRISGNTIYF	TGTGCCAGTAGTATTGACAGTAGGATCTCTGGAAACACCATATATTTT
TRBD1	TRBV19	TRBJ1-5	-	CASTLGTGGPNQPQHF	TGTGCCAGTACCCTGGGGACAGGAGGGCCTAATCAGCCCCAGCATTTT
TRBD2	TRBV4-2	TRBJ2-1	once	CASSQDSWRGGPEQFF	TGTGCCAGCAGCCAAGATTCTTGGCGGGGGGGCCCTGAGCAGTTCTTC
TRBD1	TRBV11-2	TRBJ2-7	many	CASRGQGVIYEQYF	TGTGCCAGCAGGGGACAGGGAGTTATCTACGAGCAGTACTTC
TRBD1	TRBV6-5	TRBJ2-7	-	CASSLTGTGEYEQYF	TGTGCCAGCAGTTTGACCGGGACAGGCGAATACGAGCAGTACTTC
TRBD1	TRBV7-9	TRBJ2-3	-	CSSSFFGTGAADTQYF	TGTTCCAGCAGCTTTTTCGGGACAGGGGCAGCAGATACGCAGTATTTT
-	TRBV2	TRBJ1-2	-	CASKFSGDYGYTF	TGTGCCAGCAAGTTTTCAGGGGACTATGGCTACACCTTC
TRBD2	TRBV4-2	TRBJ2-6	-	CASSQSRTSGGGANVLTF	TGTGCCAGCAGCCAATCGAGGACTAGCGGGGGTGGGGCCAACGTCCTGACTTTC
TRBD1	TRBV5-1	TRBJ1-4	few	CASSFGQEELFF	TGCGCCAGCAGCTTCGGACAGGAGGAACTGTTTTTT